This T cell receptor (beta chain) derives from a study of read filtering for tumor transcriptome and immune sequencing. Study-wide context: After DNase treatment, RNA was made into whole-transcriptome libraries.

With 4 bases removed from V and 0 bases from J, the gap between germline ends came to 11 bases. This CDR3 region has 15 residues. Germline CDR1 and CDR2: SGHRS and YFSETQ. Study outcomes and limitations: Sorted CD138-negative bone marrow cells were not purified T cells. Correlation between methods rose after single-read clonotypes were removed.

Molecular barcoded adaptors covering alpha/delta and beta/gamma chains were used on around 400 ng RNA. TCRdb analysed the reads with MiXCR anew, one entry per CDR3 protein. The repertoire has approximately 20,000 distinct CDR3 sequences, around 21% of them found once; the top ten carry around 24%. The sample holds many counts of this clonotype. Antigen: not known. This receptor was taken from a donor aged 40 or over with multiple myeloma. V and J are TRBV5-1 and TRBJ2-1; weak D call: TRBD1 (6 bases). Sequencing used a population of CD138-negative cells sorted from bone marrow. CDR3 residues: CASSSTGFSYNEQFF. The CDR3 DNA sequence: TGCGCCAGCAGCAGTACAGGGTTCTCCTACAATGAGCAGTTCTTC.